The 28 T cell receptor beta chains presented below share a single source sample, sequenced in a study of T cells in women clearing cervical HPV infection. Here immunoSEQ multiplex PCR was the method, and the copy in TCRdb shows in-frame clones only, minus some. The table for this sample gives some 46,000 clones. The sequencing sample was made of blood buffy coat. These receptors all come from a woman aged 18 to 75 with a cervical HPV16 infection that either progressed to CIN3+ or cleared (not recorded which).

Of note for this clone: Read sequence stops 3 residues before the CDR3 end, and the germline J gene provides the missing end. Other DNA sequences of this sample code for an identical CDR3. The chain joins TRBV18 to TRBJ1-3; tentatively, D is TRBD1 (6 bases). Trimming pared 6 bases from V and 0 bases from J, leaving 15 bases between. The CDR3 is 16 amino acids. Germline V gene data show CDR1 as KGHSH and CDR2 as LQKENI. CDR3 loop: CASSSSGGFSGNTIYF. The sequenced part of the CDR3 DNA is TGTGCCAGCTCTTCTTCTGGGGGCTTCTCTGGAAACACC.

Comment on this clone: The read ends 3 residues early relative to the CDR3; the germline J gene fills the gap. The J gene is TRBJ1-1, the V gene TRBV20-1; 8 positions match TRBD1. V was clipped by 0 bases and J by 3 bases; unmatched bases: 9. There are 16 residues in the CDR3. CDR1 is DFQATT and CDR2 is SNEGSKA in the germline V gene (reference sequence). Incomplete CDR3 DNA: TGCAGTGCTAGAGATCTGGCAGGGGGCTTTGACACTGAA. Translated: CSARDLAGGFDTE. The full CDR3 reads CSARDLAGGFDTEAFF.

Worth noting for this clone: The CDR3 end lies 3 residues beyond the end of the read and is filled in from the germline J gene. V usage is TRBV13 and J usage is TRBJ2-7; the D gene is possibly TRBD2 (6 bases). Germline V gene data show CDR1 as PRHDT and CDR2 as FYEKMQ (reference sequence). CDR3 length: 13 amino acids. Trimming pared 2 bases from V and 3 bases from J, leaving 8 bases between. The sequenced part of the CDR3 DNA is TGTGCCAGCAGCTTATGGGGGGTCTACGAG. Amino acid sequence: CASSLWGVYE. In full, the CDR3 is CASSLWGVYEQYF.

A note on this clone: The read halts 3 residues ahead of the CDR3 end, with the missing end drawn from the germline J gene. The genes are TRBV30 and TRBJ2-3; D possibly corresponds to TRBD1 (6 bases). The CDR3 loop spans 15 amino acids. In germline, CDR1 is GTSNPN, CDR2 SVGIG (reference sequence). The sequenced part of the CDR3 DNA is TGTGCCTGGAGTGCCCCAGACAGGCCTAATCAGCCG. It translates to CAWSAPDRPNQP. The full CDR3 is CAWSAPDRPNQPQYF.

Partial CDR3 DNA: TGTGCCAGCAGCTTGGCCGGGACAGTCCTTACCTACGAG. It specifies CASSLAGTVLTYE. The entire CDR3 is CASSLAGTVLTYEQYF. This chain joins TRBV5-4 and TRBJ2-7; 7 bases fit TRBD1. With the read ending 3 residues before the CDR3 end, the germline J gene is used to fill in that end. V gave up 0 bases and J gave up 2 bases; unmatched junction bases: 8. Germline loops: CDR1 SGHNT, CDR2 YYREEE (reference sequence). The CDR3 consists of 16 residues. The entire variable domain, with the rest obtained from reference TRBV5-4 and TRBJ2-7, is as follows: ETGVTQSPTHLIKTRGQQVTLRCSSQSGHNTVSWYQQALGQGPQFIFQYYREEENGRGNFPPRFSGLQFPNYSSELNVNALELDDSALYLCASSLAGTVLTYEQYFGPGTRLTVT.

As for this clone: The read gets to within 3 residues of the CDR3 end, and the germline J gene fills in the rest. The rearrangement links TRBV19 to TRBJ1-2; D gene ambiguous. Germline V gives CDR1 LNHDA, CDR2 SQIVND (reference sequence). The CDR3 sequence is 12 residues long. Trimming pared 4 bases from V and 6 bases from J, leaving 9 bases between. The CDR3 here is CASSTRSDGYTF. The CDR3 DNA, read in part, is TGTGCCAGTAGTACCCGTTCCGATGGC.

Comment on this clone: The read terminates 3 residues ahead of where the CDR3 ends, so the germline J gene completes it. V usage is TRBV20-1 and J usage is TRBJ2-3, with 15 bases identical to TRBD2. CDR3 size: 18 residues. Germline V gene lookup returns CDR1 DFQATT and CDR2 SNEGSKA (reference sequence). J lost 0 bases, V lost 4 bases, and 8 bases had no gene match. The DNA read from the CDR3 is TGCAGTGCTACCCCCGGGACTAGCGGGAGGATAAGCACAGATACG. The encoded protein is CSATPGTSGRISTDT. In full, the CDR3 reads CSATPGTSGRISTDTQYF.

Points on this clone: The read halts 3 residues ahead of the CDR3 end, with the missing end drawn from the germline J gene. The chain links TRBV7-6 to TRBJ2-3; TRBD1 matches 9 bases. V trimming: 5 bases; J trimming: 6 bases; junction bases outside the gene matches: 9. Germline CDR1 is SGHVS and CDR2 is FNYEAQ. CDR3 size: 15 residues. Partial CDR3 DNA: TGTGCCAGCAGCCCGGACAGGGGTCCCCTTGATACG. Translating it yields CASSPDRGPLDT. The whole CDR3 protein reads CASSPDRGPLDTQYF. The whole variable domain, remainder taken from reference TRBV7-6 and TRBJ2-3, is GAGVSQSPRYKVTKRGQDVALRCDPISGHVSLYWYRQALGQGPEFLTYFNYEAQQDKSGLPNDRFSAERPEGSISTLTIQRTEQRDSAMYRCASSPDRGPLDTQYFGPGTRLTVL.

As regards this clone: The CDR3 goes on 3 residues after the read ends, and that part is filled in from the germline J gene. J is TRBJ1-2 and V is TRBV2, with 7 bases that match TRBD1. CDR1 is SNHLY, CDR2 FYNNEI, per germline. This CDR3 has 12 residues. This CDR3 reads CASSENRGGYTF. The sequenced part of the CDR3 DNA is TGTGCCAGCAGTGAGAACAGGGGCGGC.

Details on this clone: The CDR3 extends 3 residues past the end of the read, so its final part is completed from the germline J gene. V gene TRBV5-5 combines with J gene TRBJ2-2; D is unresolved. The CDR3 has 12 residues. V dropped 0 bases and J dropped 7 bases, with 4 bases sitting between them. CDR1 and CDR2 from the germline V gene are SGHKS and YYEKEE (reference sequence). CDR3 bases read: TGTGCCAGCAGCTTGGTCGGCGGGGAG. It specifies CASSLVGGE. The full CDR3 is CASSLVGGELFF.

In regard to this clone: The read comes to an end 3 residues before the CDR3 does, leaving the germline J gene to fill in the end. The genes are TRBV2 and TRBJ2-3, with 7 positions matching TRBD1. The germline V gene has CDR1 SNHLY and CDR2 FYNNEI. This CDR3 is 14 amino acids long. The CDR3 bases that were read are TGTGCCAGCCAAAAGGGGGCCTACAATCAGCCG. Encoded protein: CASQKGAYNQP. The CDR3 in its entirety is CASQKGAYNQPQYF.

On this clone: Sequencing ends 3 residues short of the CDR3 end; the germline J gene provides the rest. The chain couples TRBV30 to TRBJ2-1; possibly TRBD2 for D (6 bases). This CDR3 region has 13 residues. Germline V gene lookup returns CDR1 GTSNPN and CDR2 SVGIG (reference sequence). The germline V and J ends were trimmed by 3 bases and 9 bases, with 15 bases remaining between them. The CDR3 sequence is CAWRGLGGGEQFF. The CDR3 bases that were read are TGTGCCTGGAGAGGGTTGGGGGGTGGTGAG. The full variable domain, completed using reference TRBV30 and TRBJ2-1, is SQTIHQWPATLVQPVGSPLSLECTVEGTSNPNLYWYRQAAGRGLQLLFYSVGIGQISSEVPQNLSASRPQDRQFILSSKKLLLSDSGFYLCAWRGLGGGEQFFGPGTRLTVL.

To note about this clone: The read is 3 residues too short to cover the CDR3 end, so that end is filled in from the germline J gene. The chain recombines TRBV18 with TRBJ2-5; TRBD1 agrees at 7 bases. The CDR3 length is 14 residues. The germline V gene encodes CDR1 KGHSH and CDR2 LQKENI. V dropped 3 bases and J dropped 5; count of bases not matched to a gene: 6. The DNA read from the CDR3 is TGTGCCAGCTCACCGGACAGGCGAGGGGAGACC. It specifies CASSPDRRGET. The whole CDR3 sequence reads CASSPDRRGETQYF. Combining the CDR3 with reference TRBV18 and TRBJ2-5 gives the whole variable domain NAGVMQNPRHLVRRRGQEARLRCSPMKGHSHVYWYRQLPEEGLKFMVYLQKENIIDESGMPKERFSAEFPKEGPSILRIQQVVRGDSAAYFCASSPDRRGETQYFGPGTRLLVL.

Comments on this clone: The CDR3 extends 3 residues past the end of the read, so its final part is completed from the germline J gene. V and J are TRBV7-2 and TRBJ2-3; unclear D gene. The germline CDR1 and CDR2 sequences are SGHTA and FQGNSA. The CDR3 length is 14 residues. Trimming took 1 base from V and 1 from J, leaving 6 bases between them. The sequenced part of the CDR3 DNA is TGTGCCAGCAGCTTAGGCACAGGCACAGATACG. It specifies CASSLGTGTDT. The CDR3 as a whole reads CASSLGTGTDTQYF.

In the case of this clone: The read gets to within 3 residues of the CDR3 end, and the germline J gene fills in the rest. Different DNA sequences within this sample yield the same CDR3. The rearrangement uses TRBV7-9 and TRBJ1-3; no clear D. Germline CDR1 and CDR2: SEHNR and FQNEAQ (reference sequence). V lost 2 bases to trimming and J lost 4 bases, with 6 bases between them. The CDR3 has 13 residues. The covered CDR3 bases are TGTGCCAGCAGCTTATTACAGGGAAACACC. This translates into CASSLLQGNT. The CDR3 in its entirety is CASSLLQGNTIYF.

As regards this clone: The read halts 3 residues ahead of the CDR3 end, with the missing end drawn from the germline J gene. V gene TRBV19 combines with J gene TRBJ1-2; 7 bases are shared with TRBD1. The CDR3 length is 16 residues. Germline V CDR1 and CDR2: LNHDA, SQIVND (reference sequence). The J segment lost 0 bases and the V segment lost 6 bases, leaving 10 bases of the junction unmatched. CDR3 sequence: CASSNQPGQTNYGYTF. The covered CDR3 bases are TGTGCCAGTAGCAATCAACCGGGACAGACTAACTATGGC.

About this clone itself: Read sequence stops 3 residues before the CDR3 end, and the germline J gene provides the missing end. V usage is TRBV7-2 and J usage is TRBJ2-7; TRBD1 matches 7 bases. CDR1 SGHTA and CDR2 FQGNSA come from the germline V gene. The CDR3 spans 15 residues. The J segment lost 3 bases and the V segment lost 5 bases, leaving 10 bases of the junction unmatched. The CDR3 loop is CASSRDRVYVYEQYF. The covered CDR3 bases are TGTGCCAGCAGCCGTGACAGGGTTTACGTCTACGAG.

CDR3 DNA (partial): TGTGCCAGTAGGGAAACAGGGAGGGGAGAATCACCC. It yields the protein CASRETGRGESP. The complete CDR3 protein is CASRETGRGESPLHF. The rearrangement uses TRBV19 and TRBJ1-6; possibly TRBD1 for D (6 bases). From the germline J gene comes the end of the CDR3, since the read stops 3 residues before it. This CDR3 is built from 15 residues. Germline CDR1 and CDR2: LNHDA and SQIVND (reference sequence). V shed 6 bases and J shed 10 bases, with 19 bases lying between them.

This chain's CDR3 is CASSSLEETQYF. The sequenced part of the CDR3 DNA is TGTGCCAGCAGCTCCCTCGAAGAGACC. The chain recombines TRBV5-4 with TRBJ2-5; D gene uncertain. The read terminates 3 residues ahead of where the CDR3 ends, so the germline J gene completes it. V was trimmed by 3 bases and J by 3 bases, leaving 6 bases between them. Germline loops: CDR1 SGHNT, CDR2 YYREEE (reference sequence). The CDR3 contains 12 residues. The full variable domain, rest sourced from reference TRBV5-4 and TRBJ2-5, is ETGVTQSPTHLIKTRGQQVTLRCSSQSGHNTVSWYQQALGQGPQFIFQYYREEENGRGNFPPRFSGLQFPNYSSELNVNALELDDSALYLCASSSLEETQYFGPGTRLLVL.

The sequenced CDR3 bases are TGTGCCAGCAGAACCAGACAGGGTAAAGGAAACACC. Protein: CASRTRQGKGNT. The whole CDR3 region reads CASRTRQGKGNTIYF. The chain uses TRBV6-2 or TRBV6-3 and TRBJ1-3; 7 nucleotides line up with TRBD1. The CDR3 is cut off 3 residues early in the read; its end comes from the germline J gene. The V and J ends lost 6 bases and 4 bases, in that order; junction bases with no gene match: 9. The germline V gene encodes CDR1 MNHEY and CDR2 SVGEGT. This CDR3 has 15 residues.

Points on this clone: The read ends 3 residues shy of where the CDR3 ends; the end is completed using the germline J gene. The genes are TRBV20-1 and TRBJ1-2, with TRBD1 matching 7 bases. V lost 5 bases, J lost 2 bases, and 5 bases stayed unmatched. This CDR3 contains 13 residues. Germline V gives CDR1 DFQATT, CDR2 SNEGSKA (reference sequence). Partial CDR3 DNA: TGCAGTGCTGGCCGGGACAGCAACTATGGC. Translation: CSAGRDSNYG. The CDR3 in full is CSAGRDSNYGYTF.

Points on this clone: The read is 3 residues too short to cover the CDR3 end, so that end is filled in from the germline J gene. The genes are TRBV2 and TRBJ2-2, with 9 nucleotides matching TRBD1. V gave up 5 bases and J gave up 6 bases; unmatched junction bases: 1. Per the germline V gene, CDR1 is SNHLY and CDR2 is FYNNEI. The CDR3 totals 13 residues. The CDR3 DNA, read in part, is TGTGCCAGCAGTAACAGGGGGCCCGGGGAG. Residues: CASSNRGPGE. The whole CDR3 protein is CASSNRGPGELFF.

With regard to this clone: The read is 3 residues too short to cover the CDR3 end, so that end is filled in from the germline J gene. The genes are TRBV20-1 and TRBJ1-1, with D possibly being TRBD1 (5 bases). Per the germline V gene, CDR1 is DFQATT and CDR2 is SNEGSKA (reference sequence). The CDR3 runs to 12 residues. V shed 6 bases and J shed 3 bases, with 11 bases lying between them. The CDR3 spells CSALTGYTEAFF. CDR3 DNA (partial): TGCAGTGCCTTAACAGGTTACACTGAA.

Turning to this clone: The read halts 3 residues ahead of the CDR3 end, with the missing end drawn from the germline J gene. The chain employs TRBV2 and TRBJ2-6; possible D gene TRBD2, 5 bases. The V gene lost 5 bases and the J gene lost 0 bases, with 8 bases spanning the gap. The CDR3 runs to 15 residues. CDR1 is SNHLY and CDR2 is FYNNEI in the germline V gene. CDR3 sequence: CASSRGSSGANVLTF. The CDR3 DNA, read in part, is TGTGCCAGCAGTCGGGGATCCTCTGGGGCCAACGTC.

Concerning this clone itself: The read ends 3 residues shy of where the CDR3 ends; the end is completed using the germline J gene. The V call is TRBV19, the J call TRBJ1-2, with D uncertain. CDR3 length: 16 residues. The germline V gene has CDR1 LNHDA and CDR2 SQIVND (reference sequence). Partial CDR3 DNA: TGTGCCAGTAGTCCGGCGGGTCTTAGCGGGAGCTACGAC. It encodes CASSPAGLSGSYD. The full CDR3 reads CASSPAGLSGSYDYTF. Complete variable domain (other parts from reference TRBV19 and TRBJ1-2): DGGITQSPKYLFRKEGQNVTLSCEQNLNHDAMYWYRQDPGQGLRLIYYSQIVNDFQKGDIAEGYSVSREKKESFPLTVTSAQKNPTAFYLCASSPAGLSGSYDYTFGSGTRLTVV.

Concerning this clone: The CDR3 end lies 3 residues beyond the end of the read and is filled in from the germline J gene. The rearrangement uses TRBV6-2 or TRBV6-3 and TRBJ2-5, with D maybe TRBD2 (5 bases). V was trimmed by 4 bases and J by 2 bases, leaving 11 bases between them. Germline CDR1 reads MNHEY; CDR2 reads SVGEGT. This CDR3 is 14 amino acids long. CDR3: CASSSYGEQETQYF. The CDR3 DNA, read in part, is TGTGCCAGCAGTTCTTACGGGGAACAAGAGACC.

About this clone itself: The read is 3 residues too short to cover the CDR3 end, so that end is filled in from the germline J gene. The chain employs TRBV11-3 and TRBJ2-7; 8 bases align to TRBD2. The CDR3 length is 14 residues. Germline V gives CDR1 SGHNT, CDR2 YENEEA. V was clipped by 5 bases and J by 3 bases; unmatched bases: 6. The CDR3 spells CASSASGGLYEQYF. Incomplete CDR3 DNA: TGTGCCAGCAGCGCCAGCGGGGGCCTCTACGAG. The full variable domain, rest sourced from reference TRBV11-3 and TRBJ2-7, is EAGVVQSPRYKIIEKKQPVAFWCNPISGHNTLYWYLQNLGQGPELLIRYENEEAVDDSQLPKDRFSAERLKGVDSTLKIQPAELGDSAVYLCASSASGGLYEQYFGPGTRLTVT.

A word on this clone: The CDR3 goes on 3 residues after the read ends, and that part is filled in from the germline J gene. The chain couples TRBV7-8 to TRBJ2-1; 10 nucleotides match TRBD2. The germline V gene encodes CDR1 SGHVS and CDR2 FQNEAQ. The CDR3 runs 15 residues. V trimming: 4 bases; J trimming: 7 bases; junction bases outside the gene matches: 7. CDR3 residues: CASSSSSGRKNEQFF. The sequenced part of the CDR3 DNA is TGTGCCAGCAGCTCCTCTAGCGGGAGAAAGAATGAG.